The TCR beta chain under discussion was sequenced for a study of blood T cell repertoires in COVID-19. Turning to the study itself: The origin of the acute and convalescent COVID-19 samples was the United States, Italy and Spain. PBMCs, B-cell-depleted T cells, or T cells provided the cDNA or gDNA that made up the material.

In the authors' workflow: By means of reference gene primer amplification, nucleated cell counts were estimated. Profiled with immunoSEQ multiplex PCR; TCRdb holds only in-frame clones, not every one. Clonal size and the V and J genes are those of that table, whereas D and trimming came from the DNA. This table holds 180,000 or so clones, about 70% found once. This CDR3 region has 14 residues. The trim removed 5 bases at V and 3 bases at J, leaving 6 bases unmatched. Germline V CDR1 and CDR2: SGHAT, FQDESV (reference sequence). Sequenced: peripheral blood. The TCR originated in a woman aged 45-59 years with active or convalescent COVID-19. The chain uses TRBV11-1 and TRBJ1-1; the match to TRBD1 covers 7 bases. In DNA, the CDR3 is TGTGCCAGCAGCATCAACAGGGGAGACACTGAAGCTTTCTTT. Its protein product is CASSINRGDTEAFF. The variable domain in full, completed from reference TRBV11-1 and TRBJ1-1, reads EAEVAQSPRYKITEKSQAVAFWCDPISGHATLYWYRQILGQGPELLVQFQDESVVDDSQLPKDRFSAERLKGVDSTLKIQPAELGDSAMYLCASSINRGDTEAFFGQGTRLTVV.